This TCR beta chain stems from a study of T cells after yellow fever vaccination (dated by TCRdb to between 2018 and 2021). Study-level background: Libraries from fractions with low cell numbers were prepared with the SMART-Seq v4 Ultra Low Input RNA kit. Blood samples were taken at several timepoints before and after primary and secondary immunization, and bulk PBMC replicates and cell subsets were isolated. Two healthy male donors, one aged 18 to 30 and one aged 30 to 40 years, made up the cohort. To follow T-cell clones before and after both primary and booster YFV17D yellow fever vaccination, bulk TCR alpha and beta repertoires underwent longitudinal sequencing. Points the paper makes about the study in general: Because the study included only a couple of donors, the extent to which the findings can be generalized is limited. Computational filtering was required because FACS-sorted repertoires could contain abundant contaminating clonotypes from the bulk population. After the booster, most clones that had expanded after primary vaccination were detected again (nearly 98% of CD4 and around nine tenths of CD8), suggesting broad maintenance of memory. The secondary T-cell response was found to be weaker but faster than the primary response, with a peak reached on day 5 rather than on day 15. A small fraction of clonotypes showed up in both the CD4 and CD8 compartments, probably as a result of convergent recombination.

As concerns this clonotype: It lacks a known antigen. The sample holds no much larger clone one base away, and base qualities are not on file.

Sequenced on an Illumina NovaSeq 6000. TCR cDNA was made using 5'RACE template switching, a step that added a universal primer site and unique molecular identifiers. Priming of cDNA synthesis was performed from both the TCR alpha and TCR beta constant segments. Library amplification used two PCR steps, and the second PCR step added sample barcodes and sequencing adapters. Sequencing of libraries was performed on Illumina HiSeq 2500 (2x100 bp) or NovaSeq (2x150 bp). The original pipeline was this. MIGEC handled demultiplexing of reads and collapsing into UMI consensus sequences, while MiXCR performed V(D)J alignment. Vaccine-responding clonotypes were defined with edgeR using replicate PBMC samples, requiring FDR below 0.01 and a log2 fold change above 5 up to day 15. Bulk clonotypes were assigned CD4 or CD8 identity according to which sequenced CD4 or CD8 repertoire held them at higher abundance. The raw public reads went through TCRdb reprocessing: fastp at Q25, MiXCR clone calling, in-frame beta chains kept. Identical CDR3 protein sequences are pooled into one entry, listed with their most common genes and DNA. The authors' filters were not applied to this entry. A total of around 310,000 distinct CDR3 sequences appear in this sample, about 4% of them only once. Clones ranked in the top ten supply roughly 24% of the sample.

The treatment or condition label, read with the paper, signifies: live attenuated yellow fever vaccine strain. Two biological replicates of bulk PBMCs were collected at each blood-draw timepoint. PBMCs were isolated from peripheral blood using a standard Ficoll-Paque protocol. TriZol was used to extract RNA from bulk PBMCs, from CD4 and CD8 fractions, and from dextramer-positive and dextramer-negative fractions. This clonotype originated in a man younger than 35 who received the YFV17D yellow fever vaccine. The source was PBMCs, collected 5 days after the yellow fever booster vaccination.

The nucleotide sequence reads TGCGCCAGCAGCCAAGATAGTGGGGTGGCGATTTCACCCCTCCACTTT. The encoded protein is CASSQDSGVAISPLHF. This sequence uses TRBV4-1 and TRBJ1-6; the D gene is not confidently resolved. The germline V gene supplies CDR1 MGHRA and CDR2 YSYEKL. The V and J ends are trimmed by 0 bases and 9 bases, leaving 15 bases between them. Inclusive of the bounding cysteine and phenylalanine, the CDR3 is 16 residues long. The sequence is cut down to CDR3 DNA, 48 bases in frame from base 1.